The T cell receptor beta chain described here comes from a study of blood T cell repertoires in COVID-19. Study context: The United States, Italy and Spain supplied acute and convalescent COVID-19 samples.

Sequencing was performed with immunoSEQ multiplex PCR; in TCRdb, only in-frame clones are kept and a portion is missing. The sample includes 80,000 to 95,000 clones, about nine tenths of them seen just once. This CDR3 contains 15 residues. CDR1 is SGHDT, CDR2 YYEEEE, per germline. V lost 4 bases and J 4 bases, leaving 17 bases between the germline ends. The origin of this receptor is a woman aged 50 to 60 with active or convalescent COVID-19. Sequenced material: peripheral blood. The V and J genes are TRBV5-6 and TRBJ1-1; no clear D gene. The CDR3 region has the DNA TGTGCCAGCAGCCCATTGTCCGGGATAGGCACTGAAGCTTTCTTT. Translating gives CASSPLSGIGTEAFF. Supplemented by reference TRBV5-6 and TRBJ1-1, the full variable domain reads DAGVTQSPTHLIKTRGQQVTLRCSPKSGHDTVSWYQQALGQGPQFIFQYYEEEERQRGNFPDRFSGHQFPNYSSELNVNALLLGDSALYLCASSPLSGIGTEAFFGQGTRLTVV.